This entry lists 17 T cell receptor beta chains sequenced from one sample in a study of immune heterogeneity within non-small cell lung tumors. Template input, which was bulk tumor genomic DNA, totaled approximately 640 ng per sample. Far-apart biopsies, several per primary tumor, were taken during surgery. Each patient presented with untreated, newly diagnosed non-small cell lung cancer and received curative surgery. TCR beta CDR3 was amplified by multiplex PCR using 32 V and 13 J primers. TCRdb called the multiplex PCR reads again in MiXCR, with one record for every CDR3 protein. Seen here are a few thousand distinct CDR3 sequences, approximately 23% observed once, and the top ten hold about 12%. The specimen was lung tumor tissue. Receptor source: a man aged 55-75 years with non-small cell lung cancer.

The J gene is TRBJ1-1, the V gene TRBV18; tentative D call: TRBD1 (5 bases). The CDR3 has 13 residues. Trimming shortened V by 5 bases and J by 1 base, and 8 bases separated the two germline ends. Per germline, CDR1 KGHSH and CDR2 LQKENI. CDR3 coding DNA: TGTGCCAGCTCAGCGACAGAGAACACTGAAGCTTTCTTT. This gives the protein CASSATENTEAFF.

This clonotype has just a few counts. This chain connects TRBV28 to TRBJ2-7; the match to TRBD2 covers 14 bases. CDR3 length equals 16 residues. Germline V CDR1 and CDR2: MDHEN, SYDVKM. With V trimmed by 4 bases and J by 6 bases, 8 bases remained unmatched. The CDR3 loop reads CASSSLGTSGSREQYF. CDR3 in DNA: TGTGCCAGCAGTTCCCTCGGGACTAGCGGGAGCCGCGAGCAGTACTTC.

To note about this clonotype: Possible read error: a much larger clone is one base away. The chain combines TRBV20-1 with TRBJ1-2; no clear D. The germline V gene has CDR1 DFQATT and CDR2 SNEGSKA (reference sequence). The CDR3 contains 13 residues. The CDR3 protein is CSARLRTNYSYTF. The CDR3 nucleotides are TGCAGTGCTCGACTTAGGACTAACTATAGCTACACCTTC.

Relative to its sample, this clonotype is medium-sized. The V gene is TRBV19, the J gene TRBJ2-1, with TRBD1 identical over 10 bases. CDR1 and CDR2 from the germline V gene are LNHDA and SQIVND (reference sequence). This CDR3 has 15 residues. Trimming cost V 1 base and J 8 bases; bases outside gene matches: 5. The CDR3: CASSIGGTGVHEQFF. The CDR3 nucleotides are TGTGCCAGTAGTATAGGGGGGACAGGGGTTCATGAGCAGTTCTTC.

By sample fraction, this clonotype is medium-sized. The rearrangement joins TRBV30 to TRBJ2-7; D ambiguous. This CDR3 is 12 amino acids long. The V gene's germline CDR1 is GTSNPN and CDR2 SVGIG (reference sequence). V dropped 0 bases and J dropped 0 bases, with 3 bases sitting between them. Written as DNA, the CDR3 is TGTGCCTGGAGTGTCAGCTCCTACGAGCAGTACTTC. This encodes CAWSVSSYEQYF.

The chain links TRBV20-1 to TRBJ2-1, with 9 bases fitting TRBD1. Germline-derived CDR1 and CDR2 are DFQATT and SNEGSKA (reference sequence). With 0 bases clipped from V and 1 base from J, the junction kept 19 bases outside the gene matches. CDR3 length equals 21 residues. The CDR3 nucleotides are TGCAGTGCTAGAGAGGCACAGGGGGCATGGCGGGACCAAGCATCCTACAATGAGCAGTTCTTC. Amino acids: CSAREAQGAWRDQASYNEQFF.

This clonotype is medium-sized (0.01 to 0.1%) in the sample. CDR3 in DNA: TGTGCCAGCAGTTACGTGGGGGCTCGTCAGCCCCAGCATTTT. Translated, it gives CASSYVGARQPQHF. The chain employs TRBV6-2 or TRBV6-3 and TRBJ1-5, with D maybe TRBD1 (6 bases). Trimming shortened V by 2 bases and J by 6 bases, and 11 bases separated the two germline ends. This CDR3 is 14 amino acids long. Looked up from germline, CDR1 is MNHEY and CDR2 is SVGEGT.

This rearrangement joins TRBV30 to TRBJ1-2; maybe TRBD1 (5 bases). Trimming removed 0 bases from V and 2 bases from J, with 10 bases in between. From germline, CDR1 is GTSNPN and CDR2 SVGIG (reference sequence). The CDR3 contains 14 residues. This CDR3 is CAWSVKGANYGYTF. Written as DNA, the CDR3 is TGTGCCTGGAGTGTAAAAGGGGCCAACTATGGCTACACCTTC.

This clonotype was counted between two and nine times. The chain joins TRBV7-8 to TRBJ1-1, with a possible D match to TRBD1 (5 bases). The germline gives CDR1 SGHVS, CDR2 FQNEAQ. V was cut by 4 bases and J by 7 bases, with 10 bases left in between. The CDR3 runs 12 residues. Here the CDR3 reads CASSSGTVEAFF. DNA of the CDR3: TGTGCCAGCAGCTCTGGGACGGTTGAAGCTTTCTTT. Based on the CDR3 plus reference TRBV7-8 and TRBJ1-1, the full variable domain is GAGVSQSPRYKVAKRGQDVALRCDPISGHVSLFWYQQALGQGPEFLTYFQNEAQLDKSGLPSDRFFAERPEGSVSTLKIQRTQQEDSAVYLCASSSGTVEAFFGQGTRLTVV.

By its share, this clonotype is medium-sized. This rearrangement joins TRBV20-1 to TRBJ1-6, with 7 bases matching TRBD1. In germline, CDR1 is DFQATT, CDR2 SNEGSKA (reference sequence). This CDR3 has 17 amino acids. The V gene end was trimmed by 2 bases and the J gene end by 5 bases; junction bases not matched to a gene: 12. CDR3 sequence reads: CSARQPTGAVHNSPLHF. The CDR3 bases are TGCAGTGCTAGACAACCAACAGGGGCGGTCCATAATTCACCCCTCCACTTT.

J is TRBJ2-1 and V is TRBV19; 12 bases are shared with TRBD2. The CDR3 loop spans 14 amino acids. V gave up 9 bases and J gave up 3 bases; unmatched junction bases: 3. Germline values: CDR1 LNHDA, CDR2 SQIVND (reference sequence). Here the CDR3 reads CASTSGRLYNEQFF. CDR3 bases: TGTGCCAGCACTAGCGGGAGGCTCTACAATGAGCAGTTCTTC.

A word on this clonotype: The junction differs from germline at one of its ends, possibly a read error. This chain uses TRBV27 with TRBJ2-7, with unresolved D. CDR3 length: 13 residues. CDR1 and CDR2 from the germline V gene are MNHEY and SMNVEV (reference sequence). CDR3 sequence: CASSLRVSHEQCF. DNA of the CDR3: TGTGCCAGCAGTTTACGGGTCTCCCACGAGCAGTGCTTC.

On this clonotype: This may come from a read error, since a much larger clone is one base off. V is TRBV19 and J is TRBJ2-2; TRBD2 aligns across 16 bases. The V gene end was trimmed by 6 bases and the J gene end by 10 bases; junction bases not matched to a gene: 5. The CDR3 consists of 15 residues. Germline-derived CDR1 and CDR2 are LNHDA and SQIVND (reference sequence). CDR3 in DNA: TGTGCCAGTAGGGGACTAGCGGGAGGGATCGTGGAGCTGTTTTTT. It is translated as CASRGLAGGIVELFF.

By its share, this clonotype is medium-sized (0.01 to 0.1%). V gene TRBV24-1 combines with J gene TRBJ2-7; the match to TRBD2 covers 7 bases. Germline lookup yields CDR1 KGHDR and CDR2 SFDVKD. Trimming at V came to 4 bases and at J to 2 bases, leaving 7 bases not matched to a gene. The CDR3 sequence is 15 residues long. The CDR3 DNA reads TGTGCCACCAGTGACCCCCGGGACTACCCCTACGAGCAGTACTTC. This sequence encodes CATSDPRDYPYEQYF.

The V call is TRBV12-3 or TRBV12-4, the J call TRBJ2-3, with D possibly being TRBD2 (6 bases). V was shortened by 5 bases and J by 8 bases, with 14 bases between the two germline ends. The CDR3 totals 13 residues. CDR3 loop: CASSPLRGGTQYF. The CDR3 DNA is TGTGCCAGCAGTCCGCTGCGGGGAGGTACGCAGTATTTT.

By share of the sample, this clonotype is medium-sized. This rearrangement joins TRBV20-1 to TRBJ2-2; TRBD2 agrees at 13 bases. The CDR3 runs 18 residues. Germline V gene sequence: CDR1 DFQATT, CDR2 SNEGSKA (reference sequence). J lost 7 bases, V lost 2 bases, and 13 bases had no gene match. Here the CDR3 DNA reads TGCAGTGCTAGATCACCGGGACTAGCGGGATTTGGTATCGGGGAGCTGTTTTTT. It encodes CSARSPGLAGFGIGELFF.

The genes are TRBV29-1 and TRBJ2-3; possibly TRBD2 for D (5 bases). Germline lookup yields CDR1 SQVTM and CDR2 ANQGSEA. This CDR3 has 15 residues. The germline V and J ends were trimmed by 3 bases and 1 base, with 14 bases remaining between them. The CDR3 nucleotides read TGCAGCGTTGACCGAAAGGGAGCGGGCACAGATACGCAGTATTTT. Protein sequence: CSVDRKGAGTDTQYF.